One sample yielded the 21 T cell receptor beta chains listed below, sequenced in a study of blood T cell repertoires in COVID-19. Using immunoSEQ multiplex PCR, the repertoire was profiled, and TCRdb retains in-frame clones only, with some absent. Of a few hundred thousand clones in the sample, around four fifths were seen once. The sequencing sample was made of peripheral blood. The receptors come from an elderly woman with COVID-19, enrolled during active disease.

This clone occurred a few times. CDR3: CASSFPQGYEQYF. CDR3 coding DNA: TGTGCCAGCAGTTTCCCTCAGGGGTACGAGCAGTACTTC. The chain joins TRBV28 to TRBJ2-7; D possibly corresponds to TRBD1 (6 bases). Germline V CDR1 and CDR2: MDHEN, SYDVKM. V lost 3 bases to trimming and J lost 4 bases, with 10 bases between them. CDR3 length: 13 residues.

This chain uses TRBV5-1 with TRBJ2-1; 7 positions agree with TRBD1. Unmatched junction bases numbered 4, after V lost 0 bases and J lost 4 bases. Looked up from germline, CDR1 is SGHRS and CDR2 is YFSETQ. CDR3 length: 15 amino acids. The CDR3 nucleotides read TGCGCCAGCAGCTTGGGGGGACAGCATTACAATGAGCAGTTCTTC. Translation gives CASSLGGQHYNEQFF.

This chain uses TRBV7-2 with TRBJ1-1; perhaps TRBD1 as D (6 bases). The V end was cut by 6 bases, the J end by 4 bases, with 18 bases between. Germline lookup yields CDR1 SGHTA and CDR2 FQGNSA. The CDR3 sequence is 15 residues long. DNA for the CDR3: TGTGCCAGCAGTCGACAGGTTTGGGGGGGCACTGAAGCTTTCTTT. This sequence encodes CASSRQVWGGTEAFF.

The CDR3 DNA follows: TGTGCCAGCAGCCGGGGGGGGTCGACTAATGAAAAACTGTTTTTT. Its protein product is CASSRGGSTNEKLFF. The chain employs TRBV3-1 (or the pseudogene TRBV3-2) and TRBJ1-4, with D tentatively TRBD1 (5 bases). V was trimmed by 4 bases and J by 2 bases, leaving 11 bases between them. CDR3 length: 15 amino acids. Germline loops: CDR1 LGHDT, CDR2 YNNKEL (reference sequence).

V is TRBV5-1 and J is TRBJ1-3; D ambiguous. This CDR3 contains 17 residues. CDR1 and CDR2 (germline): SGHRS, YFSETQ. V was shortened by 0 bases and J by 0 bases, with 13 bases between the two germline ends. As DNA, the CDR3 is TGCGCCAGCAGCTTGGAATTTCCGGGGTTCTCTGGAAACACCATATATTTT. Its translation: CASSLEFPGFSGNTIYF. Full variable domain (remainder filled in from reference TRBV5-1 and TRBJ1-3): KAGVTQTPRYLIKTRGQQVTLSCSPISGHRSVSWYQQTPGQGLQFLFEYFSETQRNKGNFPGRFSGRQFSNSRSEMNVSTLELGDSALYLCASSLEFPGFSGNTIYFGEGSWLTVV.

The genes are TRBV29-1 and TRBJ2-1; TRBD2 matches at 9 bases. Germline loops: CDR1 SQVTM, CDR2 ANQGSEA. The CDR3 spans 14 residues. V lost 4 bases and J lost 7; bases outside the gene matches: 8. As DNA, the CDR3 is TGCAGCGTTGCAGGCGGGGGGGCCCAGAATGAGCAGTTCTTC. It specifies CSVAGGGAQNEQFF.

The chain joins TRBV18 to TRBJ2-2; 7 bases line up with TRBD1. The CDR3 consists of 14 residues. V shed 3 bases, J shed 3 bases, and the junction held 1 base outside the gene matches. The germline V gene has CDR1 KGHSH and CDR2 LQKENI. The DNA for the CDR3 is TGTGCCAGCTCACCGGACAGGTACACCGGGGAGCTGTTTTTT. This translates into CASSPDRYTGELFF.

The chain is built from TRBV28 and TRBJ1-2; TRBD1 matches 10 bases. Unmatched junction bases numbered 9, after V lost 2 bases and J lost 6 bases. CDR3 length equals 16 residues. Germline CDR1 reads MDHEN; CDR2 reads SYDVKM. This CDR3 is CASSLPEPGQGHGYTF. The CDR3, as DNA: TGTGCCAGCAGTTTACCCGAGCCGGGACAGGGGCATGGCTACACCTTC.

This sequence joins TRBV3-1 (or the pseudogene TRBV3-2) and TRBJ2-5; 9 bases line up with TRBD1. The CDR3 is 15 amino acids. The germline CDR1 and CDR2 sequences are LGHDT and YNNKEL (reference sequence). With 1 base clipped from V and 5 bases from J, the junction kept 5 bases outside the gene matches. CDR3 amino acids: CASSQGPGQGETQYF. Here the CDR3 DNA reads TGTGCCAGCAGCCAAGGCCCCGGACAGGGGGAGACCCAGTACTTC.

The genes are TRBV7-2 and TRBJ1-5; possible D gene TRBD1, 6 bases. Trimming cost V 5 bases and J 6 bases, with 8 bases left between them. The germline CDR1 and CDR2 sequences are SGHTA and FQGNSA. The CDR3 sequence is 12 residues long. CDR3 region: CASSLTGQPQHF. CDR3 bases: TGTGCCAGCAGCCTGACAGGTCAGCCCCAGCATTTT.

J is TRBJ1-1 and V is TRBV28; weak D call: TRBD1 (5 bases). The CDR3 loop spans 14 amino acids. The germline CDR1 and CDR2 sequences are MDHEN and SYDVKM. The germline V and J ends were trimmed by 2 bases and 5 bases, with 12 bases remaining between them. The CDR3 region has the DNA TGTGCCAGCAGTTTACAGGGAATCATGACTGAAGCTTTCTTT. Encoded protein: CASSLQGIMTEAFF.

The chain employs TRBV6-5 and TRBJ2-5, with D tentatively TRBD1 (6 bases). V was pared by 2 bases and J by 7 bases, with 20 bases between. The CDR3 loop spans 16 amino acids. CDR1 is MNHEY, CDR2 SVGAGI, per germline. The CDR3 coding sequence is TGTGCCAGCAGTTACGGTTCCGGGGCCGCACAGGGGACCCAGTACTTC. This gives the protein CASSYGSGAAQGTQYF.

The chain employs TRBV5-1 and TRBJ2-5; 7 positions agree with TRBD1. J gave up 5 bases and V 2 bases, and 6 bases lay outside the gene matches. Germline CDR1 SGHRS, CDR2 YFSETQ. The CDR3 contains 14 residues. CDR3 nucleotides: TGCGCCAGCAGCTTCGAAGGGGGCGGCGAGACCCAGTACTTC. This translates into CASSFEGGGETQYF.

The gene calls are TRBV9 and TRBJ2-3; D not certain. The length of the CDR3 is 14 residues. V lost 3 bases, J lost 6 bases, and 14 bases lay in between. Per germline, CDR1 SGDLS and CDR2 YYNGEE. CDR3 region: CASSDPNSWDTQYF. In nucleotides, the CDR3 is TGTGCCAGCAGCGACCCCAACAGTTGGGATACGCAGTATTTT.

To note about this clone: Other nucleotide sequences from this sample produce the same CDR3. The J gene is TRBJ2-7, the V gene TRBV12-3 or TRBV12-4; D unresolved. Trimming cost V 4 bases and J 1 base, with 2 bases left between them. The CDR3 is 11 amino acids. The CDR3 nucleotides are TGTGCCAGCAGTTCTTCCTACGAGCAGTACTTC. It codes for CASSSSYEQYF.

This chain uses TRBV7-6 with TRBJ1-1; D is perhaps TRBD1 (6 bases). Deletions cut 4 bases from V and 1 base from J, with 13 bases between. Looked up from germline, CDR1 is SGHVS and CDR2 is FNYEAQ. The CDR3 is 15 residues long. The CDR3 protein is CASSSTGTQNTEAFF. CDR3 DNA: TGTGCCAGCAGCTCAACCGGGACACAGAACACTGAAGCTTTCTTT.

This clone was seen a few times. J is TRBJ1-1 and V is TRBV7-9, with a possible D match to TRBD1 (6 bases). The CDR3 runs 15 residues. Germline V gives CDR1 SEHNR, CDR2 FQNEAQ (reference sequence). V gave up 5 bases and J gave up 0 bases, with 13 bases separating them. CDR3 in amino acids: CASSKPGTMNTEAFF. In DNA form, the CDR3 reads TGTGCCAGCAGCAAGCCAGGGACAATGAACACTGAAGCTTTCTTT. The complete variable domain, with remaining parts taken from reference TRBV7-9 and TRBJ1-1, reads DTGVSQNPRHKITKRGQNVTFRCDPISEHNRLYWYRQTLGQGPEFLTYFQNEAQLEKSRLLSDRFSAERPKGSFSTLEIQRTEQGDSAMYLCASSKPGTMNTEAFFGQGTRLTVV.

This chain joins TRBV7-9 and TRBJ1-5, with 7 bases that match TRBD1. Trimming took 4 bases from V and 4 from J; bases not matched to a gene: 7. The CDR3 loop spans 15 amino acids. Looked up from germline, CDR1 is SEHNR and CDR2 is FQNEAQ (reference sequence). This CDR3 reads CASSSSGQVNQPQHF. In DNA, the CDR3 is TGTGCCAGCAGCTCGAGCGGACAGGTAAATCAGCCCCAGCATTTT.

V gene TRBV18 combines with J gene TRBJ1-6, with 7 bases that match TRBD1. The germline gives CDR1 KGHSH, CDR2 LQKENI. The CDR3 consists of 14 residues. Unmatched junction bases numbered 1, after V lost 3 bases and J lost 5 bases. CDR3 sequence: CASSPTGNNSPLHF. The DNA for the CDR3 is TGTGCCAGCTCACCGACAGGGAATAATTCACCCCTCCACTTT. Full variable domain (rest looked up from reference TRBV18 and TRBJ1-6): NAGVMQNPRHLVRRRGQEARLRCSPMKGHSHVYWYRQLPEEGLKFMVYLQKENIIDESGMPKERFSAEFPKEGPSILRIQQVVRGDSAAYFCASSPTGNNSPLHFGNGTRLTVT.

The chain employs TRBV30 and TRBJ1-2; maybe TRBD1 (5 bases). The CDR3 loop spans 11 amino acids. V was clipped by 8 bases and J by 2 bases, with 9 bases between them. Germline values: CDR1 GTSNPN, CDR2 SVGIG (reference sequence). CDR3 sequence reads: CALQVNYGYTF. In DNA form, the CDR3 reads TGTGCCCTACAGGTCAACTATGGCTACACCTTC. The full variable domain, completed using reference TRBV30 and TRBJ1-2, is SQTIHQWPATLVQPVGSPLSLECTVEGTSNPNLYWYRQAAGRGLQLLFYSVGIGQISSEVPQNLSASRPQDRQFILSSKKLLLSDSGFYLCALQVNYGYTFGSGTRLTVV.

The count of this clone is one. The rearrangement uses TRBV28 and TRBJ2-1; 10 positions match TRBD1. CDR1 MDHEN and CDR2 SYDVKM come from the germline V gene. The CDR3 length is 14 residues. J was trimmed by 10 bases and V by 10 bases; bases with no gene match: 13. CDR3 DNA: TGTGCCACCATAATGGGGACAGGGGTCCGGGAGCAGTTCTTC. This codes for CATIMGTGVREQFF.